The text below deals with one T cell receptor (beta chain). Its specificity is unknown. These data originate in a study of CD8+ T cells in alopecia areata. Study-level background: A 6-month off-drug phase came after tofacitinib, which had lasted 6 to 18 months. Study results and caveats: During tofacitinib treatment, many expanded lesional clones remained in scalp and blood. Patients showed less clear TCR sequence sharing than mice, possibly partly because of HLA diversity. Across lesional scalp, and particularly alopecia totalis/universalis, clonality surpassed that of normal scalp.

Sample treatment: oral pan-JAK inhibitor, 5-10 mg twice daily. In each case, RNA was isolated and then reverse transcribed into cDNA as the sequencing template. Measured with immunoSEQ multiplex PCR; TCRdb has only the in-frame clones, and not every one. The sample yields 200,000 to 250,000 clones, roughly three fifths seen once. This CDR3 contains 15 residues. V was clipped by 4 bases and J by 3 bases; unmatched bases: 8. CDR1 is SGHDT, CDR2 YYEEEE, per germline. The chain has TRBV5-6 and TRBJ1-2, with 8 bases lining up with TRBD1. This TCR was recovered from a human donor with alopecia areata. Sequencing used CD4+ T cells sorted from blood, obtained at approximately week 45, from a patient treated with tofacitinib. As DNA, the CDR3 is TGTGCCAGCAGCCCAGGACAGGGAATTTACTATGGCTACACCTTC. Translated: CASSPGQGIYYGYTF.